This T cell receptor (beta chain) originates from a study of T cells expressing NK-cell markers. Overall study context: Among eight sequenced donors, seven carried HCMV seropositivity while one was seronegative.

The CDR3 sequence is 15 residues long. Germline V gives CDR1 SEHNR, CDR2 FQNEAQ (reference sequence). Production of TCR beta cDNA relied on 5'RACE template switching with UMIs. For each CDR3 protein, TCRdb gives one entry from its re-call of the 5' RACE reads, without DNA. Listed are 300,000 to 450,000 distinct CDR3 sequences; roughly 5.5% falls within the top ten. In regard to this clonotype: What it binds is unknown.

Study results and caveats: Topping the CD3+CD56-NKG2C+ fraction as well were these clonotypes, in several donors.

The sample was blood T cells: a sorted CD56 or NKG2C T cell subset, CD4+ or CD8+ T cells, or bulk PBMC T cells (not recorded which). This receptor was taken from a man aged 18-75 years in good health. The chain has TRBV7-9 and TRBJ1-1; TCRdb gives TRBD1 as the D gene, but with no DNA this cannot be confirmed. CDR3 sequence: CASSPQGQWNTEAFF.